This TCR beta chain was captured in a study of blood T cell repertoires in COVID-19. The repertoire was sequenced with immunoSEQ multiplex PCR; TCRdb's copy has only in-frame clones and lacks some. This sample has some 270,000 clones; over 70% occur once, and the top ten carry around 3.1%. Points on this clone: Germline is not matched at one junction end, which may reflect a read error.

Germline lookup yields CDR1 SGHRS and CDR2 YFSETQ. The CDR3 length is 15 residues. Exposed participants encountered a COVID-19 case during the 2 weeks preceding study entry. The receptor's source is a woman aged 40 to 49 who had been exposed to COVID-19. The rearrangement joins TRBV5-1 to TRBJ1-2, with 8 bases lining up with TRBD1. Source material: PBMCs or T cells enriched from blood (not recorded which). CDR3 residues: CASRQGQGSVYGYTF. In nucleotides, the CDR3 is TGTGCCAGCAGGCAAGGACAGGGCTCGGTCTATGGCTACACCTTC.